The TCR beta chain under discussion was sequenced for a study of T cell repertoires in cytomegalovirus infection. MiXCR, run by TCRdb on the reads, gives a single entry per CDR3 protein. The table lists over 150,000 distinct CDR3 sequences, about 15% of them singletons. The sequence came from a human donor in good health (CMV status not recorded). Some clones in this sample may be carry-over from other donors' samples. Sequenced: CD8+ T cells from PBMCs.

CDR3 nucleotides: TGCAGTGCTAGAGACTATCAGGGGTACACCGGGGAGCTGTTTTTT. This gives the protein CSARDYQGYTGELFF. V and J are TRBV20-1 and TRBJ2-2, with a tentative D call TRBD1 (6 bases). V was trimmed by 0 bases and J by 3 bases, leaving 11 bases between them. The CDR3 consists of 15 residues. Germline CDR1 is DFQATT and CDR2 is SNEGSKA (reference sequence).